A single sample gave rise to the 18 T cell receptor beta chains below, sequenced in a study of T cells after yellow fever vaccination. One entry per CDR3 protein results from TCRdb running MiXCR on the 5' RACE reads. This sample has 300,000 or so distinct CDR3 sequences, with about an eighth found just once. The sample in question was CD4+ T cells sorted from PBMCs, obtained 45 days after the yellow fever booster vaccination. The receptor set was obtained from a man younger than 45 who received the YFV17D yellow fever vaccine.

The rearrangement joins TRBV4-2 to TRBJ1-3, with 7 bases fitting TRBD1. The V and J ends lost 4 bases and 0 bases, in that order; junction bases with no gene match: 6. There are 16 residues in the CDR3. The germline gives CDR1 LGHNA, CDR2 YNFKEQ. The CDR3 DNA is TGTGCCAGCAGCCTCCGAGGGGGCTCCTCTGGAAACACCATATATTTT. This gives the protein CASSLRGGSSGNTIYF.

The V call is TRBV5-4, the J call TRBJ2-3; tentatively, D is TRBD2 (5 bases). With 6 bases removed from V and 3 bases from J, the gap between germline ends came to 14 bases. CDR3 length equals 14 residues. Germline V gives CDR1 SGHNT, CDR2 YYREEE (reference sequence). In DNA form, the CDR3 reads TGTGCCAGCAAGCGCGCTAGGGAGACAGATACGCAGTATTTT. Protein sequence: CASKRARETDTQYF.

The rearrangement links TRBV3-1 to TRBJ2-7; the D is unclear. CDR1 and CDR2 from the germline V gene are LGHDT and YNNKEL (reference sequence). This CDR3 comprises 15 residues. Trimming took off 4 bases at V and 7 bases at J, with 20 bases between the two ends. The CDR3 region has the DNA TGTGCCAGCAGCCCCTACCAGTCTCCGAGAAGGGAGCAGTACTTC. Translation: CASSPYQSPRREQYF.

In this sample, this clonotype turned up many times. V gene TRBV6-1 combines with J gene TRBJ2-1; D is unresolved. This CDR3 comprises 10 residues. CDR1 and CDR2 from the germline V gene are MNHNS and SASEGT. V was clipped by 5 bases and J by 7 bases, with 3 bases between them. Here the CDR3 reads CASSFNEQFF. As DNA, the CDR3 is TGTGCCAGCAGTTTTAATGAGCAGTTCTTC.

CDR3 region: CASIPGPSYEQYF. The CDR3 bases are TGTGCCAGCATACCGGGGCCCTCTTACGAGCAGTACTTC. V is TRBV2 and J is TRBJ2-7, with D perhaps assigned TRBD1 or TRBD2 (5 bases each). V was shortened by 7 bases and J by 4 bases, with 14 bases between the two germline ends. Germline CDR1 SNHLY, CDR2 FYNNEI. The CDR3 sequence is 13 residues long.

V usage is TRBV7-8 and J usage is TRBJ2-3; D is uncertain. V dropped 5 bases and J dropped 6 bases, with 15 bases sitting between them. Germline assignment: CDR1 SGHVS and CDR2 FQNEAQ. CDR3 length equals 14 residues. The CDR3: CASSKDTIEDTQYF. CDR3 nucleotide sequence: TGTGCCAGCAGCAAAGATACGATTGAGGATACGCAGTATTTT.

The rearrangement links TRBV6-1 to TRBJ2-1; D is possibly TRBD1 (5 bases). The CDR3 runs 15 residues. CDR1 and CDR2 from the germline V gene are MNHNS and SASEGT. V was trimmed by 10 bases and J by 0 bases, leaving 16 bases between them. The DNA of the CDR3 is TGTGCCACGACCAGGGTTTTAAGCTCCTACAATGAGCAGTTCTTC. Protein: CATTRVLSSYNEQFF.

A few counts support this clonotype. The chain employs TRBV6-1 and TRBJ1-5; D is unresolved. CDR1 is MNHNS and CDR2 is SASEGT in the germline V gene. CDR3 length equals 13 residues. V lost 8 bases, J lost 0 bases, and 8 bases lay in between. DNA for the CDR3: TGTGCCAGCTCTGAGTATAGCAATCAGCCCCAGCATTTT. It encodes CASSEYSNQPQHF.

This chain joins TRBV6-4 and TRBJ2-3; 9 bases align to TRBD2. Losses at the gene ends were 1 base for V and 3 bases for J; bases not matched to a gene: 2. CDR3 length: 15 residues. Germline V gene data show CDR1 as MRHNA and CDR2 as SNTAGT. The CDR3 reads CASSDFAGGTDTQYF. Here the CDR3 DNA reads TGTGCCAGCAGTGACTTTGCGGGGGGGACAGATACGCAGTATTTT.

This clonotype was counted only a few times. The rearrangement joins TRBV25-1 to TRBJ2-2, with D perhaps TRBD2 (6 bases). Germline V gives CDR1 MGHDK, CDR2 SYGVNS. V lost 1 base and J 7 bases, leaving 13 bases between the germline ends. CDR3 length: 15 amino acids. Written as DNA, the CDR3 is TGTGCCAGCAGTGAATTAATCGGGAGAGGCGGGGAGCTGTTTTTT. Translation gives CASSELIGRGGELFF.

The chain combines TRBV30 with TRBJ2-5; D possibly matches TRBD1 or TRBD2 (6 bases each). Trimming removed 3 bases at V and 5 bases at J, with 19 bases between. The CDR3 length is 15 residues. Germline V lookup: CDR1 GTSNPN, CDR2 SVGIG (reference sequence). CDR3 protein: CAWSRNGGRGETQYF. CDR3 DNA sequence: TGTGCCTGGAGCCGAAATGGGGGGCGCGGGGAGACCCAGTACTTC.

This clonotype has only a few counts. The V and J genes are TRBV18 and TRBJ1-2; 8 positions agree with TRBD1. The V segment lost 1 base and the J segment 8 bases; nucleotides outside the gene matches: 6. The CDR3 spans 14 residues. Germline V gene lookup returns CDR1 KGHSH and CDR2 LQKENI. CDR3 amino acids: CASSPRETGVGYTF. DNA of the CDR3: TGTGCCAGCTCACCACGGGAGACAGGGGTCGGCTACACCTTC.

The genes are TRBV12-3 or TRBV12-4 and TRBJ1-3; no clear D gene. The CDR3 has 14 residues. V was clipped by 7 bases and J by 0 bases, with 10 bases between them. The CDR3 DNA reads TGTGCCAGCACTAGCGGGATCTCTGGAAACACCATATATTTT. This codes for CASTSGISGNTIYF.

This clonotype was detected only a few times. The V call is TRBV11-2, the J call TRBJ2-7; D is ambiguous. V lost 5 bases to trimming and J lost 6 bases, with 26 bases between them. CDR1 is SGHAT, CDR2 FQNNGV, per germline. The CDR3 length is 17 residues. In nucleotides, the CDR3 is TGTGCCAGCAGCCCCTTCGGAATCCGGGTTCGTTCCCGCGAGCAGTACTTC. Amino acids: CASSPFGIRVRSREQYF.

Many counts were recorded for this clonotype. DNA of the CDR3: TGCAGCGGAACAGAGAACACCGGGGAGCTGTTTTTT. Translating it yields CSGTENTGELFF. The chain carries TRBV29-1 and TRBJ2-2, with D hard to call. Germline V gene sequence: CDR1 SQVTM, CDR2 ANQGSEA. This CDR3 region has 12 residues. V was clipped by 7 bases and J by 1 base, with 7 bases between them.

CDR3 sequence (DNA): TGTGCCAGCAGCTCTAACCTCATGGGAGATACGCAGTATTTT. Translating gives CASSSNLMGDTQYF. J is TRBJ2-3 and V is TRBV25-1; D not resolved. The CDR3 is 14 amino acids. V lost 6 bases and J 5 bases, leaving 15 bases between the germline ends. CDR1 and CDR2 (germline): MGHDK, SYGVNS.

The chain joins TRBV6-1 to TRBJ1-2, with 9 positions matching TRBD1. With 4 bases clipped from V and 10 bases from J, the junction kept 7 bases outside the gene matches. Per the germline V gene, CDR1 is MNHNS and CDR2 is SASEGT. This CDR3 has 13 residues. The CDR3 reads CASSAKGQGTYTF. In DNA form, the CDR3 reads TGTGCCAGCAGTGCCAAGGGACAGGGCACCTACACCTTC.

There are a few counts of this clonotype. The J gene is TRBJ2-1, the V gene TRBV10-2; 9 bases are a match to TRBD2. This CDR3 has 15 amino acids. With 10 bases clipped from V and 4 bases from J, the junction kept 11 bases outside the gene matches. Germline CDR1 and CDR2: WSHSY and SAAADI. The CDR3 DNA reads TGCGCCATCCATTCGGTCAGCGGGGGGTACAATGAGCAGTTCTTC. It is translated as CAIHSVSGGYNEQFF.